This T cell receptor (beta chain) was found in a study of shared clonotypes between healthy human individuals. For each subset, genomic DNA was distributed in equal portions over several immunoSEQ plates. Sequencing was performed with immunoSEQ multiplex PCR; in TCRdb, only in-frame clones are kept and a portion is missing. The sample lists approximately 1.5 million clones; 98% were seen once. A remark on this clone: Its specificity is not known.

Points from the study as a whole: Shared clonotypes: about 5.3% naive CD4, roughly 3.8% naive CD8, 2% to 2.5% memory CD4, about 0.4% memory CD8. Inspection by rarefaction showed sorted-subset sequencing to be incomplete despite large depth.

V lost 2 bases and J 4 bases, leaving 14 bases between the germline ends. Germline CDR1 is SGHTA and CDR2 is FQGNSA. The CDR3 runs to 15 residues. The J gene is TRBJ2-5, the V gene TRBV7-2; D call uncertain. This sequence originates from a man aged 25 to 40 in good health. Sequencing was carried out using naive CD4+ T cells sorted from blood. The subset here: CD45RA+ positively selected. The CDR3 reads CASSLLSTVGETQYF. The CDR3 DNA reads as TGTGCCAGCAGCTTACTTAGCACAGTAGGAGAGACCCAGTACTTC.